This is a list of T cell receptor beta chains from one sample in a study of blood T cell repertoires in COVID-19. The data were produced by immunoSEQ multiplex PCR, yet TCRdb's version contains in-frame clones alone and is incomplete. The repertoire holds 50,000 or so clones, roughly nine tenths seen once, with roughly a quarter in the top ten. The specimen was peripheral blood. The receptors derive from a human donor in a cohort sampled during active COVID-19. Both conserved end residues are part of each CDR3. D genes are given only for firm matches. Clone size is given for some rows only: seen once, a few or many times, or a class if the clone is expanded.

d_call	j_call	clone_size	v_call	cdr3_nt	cdr3_aa
.	TRBJ2-5	.	TRBV6-4	TGTGCCGGCGCCCAGGACTACAGAGGGGAGACCCAGTACTTC	CAGAQDYRGETQYF
.	TRBJ2-1	.	TRBV29-1	TGCAGCGTTGAAAATATGAATGAGCAGTTCTTC	CSVENMNEQFF
TRBD1	TRBJ1-1	.	TRBV5-1	TGCGCCAGCAGCTTTGGACAGGCCCAATCATTGAACACTGAAGCTTTCTTT	CASSFGQAQSLNTEAFF
TRBD1	TRBJ1-5	.	TRBV11-1	TGTGCCAGCAGCCTACAGGGGGAAGGGCCCCAGCATTTT	CASSLQGEGPQHF
TRBD1	TRBJ2-7	.	TRBV11-2	TGTGCCAGCAGCTCCTGGGACAGCATATCCTACGAGCAGTACTTC	CASSSWDSISYEQYF
.	TRBJ2-1	.	TRBV7-8	TGTGCCAGCAGCCCGGGGAGGGACAATCAGTTCTTC	CASSPGRDNQFF
.	TRBJ2-7	.	TRBV27	TGTGCCAGCAGTCCCCGGCGGGTGAGGAACGAGCAGTACTTC	CASSPRRVRNEQYF
.	TRBJ1-2	.	TRBV6-6	TGTGCCAGCAGTCCCGGGCCGGGGAAGAGCTACACCTTC	CASSPGPGKSYTF
TRBD1	TRBJ2-7	.	TRBV7-9	TGTGCCAGCAGCGGACAGGGGCGGGAGCAGTACTTC	CASSGQGREQYF
TRBD2	TRBJ2-1	.	TRBV14	TGTGCCAGCAGCCAACGAACGGGACTAGCGTTTGGTGAGCAGTTCTTC	CASSQRTGLAFGEQFF
.	TRBJ1-1	.	TRBV3-1/TRBV3-2	TGTGCCAGCAGCCACGCCGGGATGGAGGGAGCTTTCTTT	CASSHAGMEGAFF
TRBD1	TRBJ2-5	.	TRBV15	TGTGCCACCAGCAGAGCCCGCGGGACAGGGGGAGAGACCCAGTACTTC	CATSRARGTGGETQYF
TRBD1	TRBJ2-3	.	TRBV7-3	TGTGCCAGCAGCTGGACAGGGGGGAGCACAGATACGCAGTATTTT	CASSWTGGSTDTQYF
.	TRBJ2-2	.	TRBV4-3	TGCGCCAGCAGCCTCCAAGGGGGCACCGGGGAGCTGTTTTTT	CASSLQGGTGELFF
.	TRBJ2-3	.	TRBV5-6	TGTGCCAGCACCTGGGGGGTGTCCGATACGCAGTATTTT	CASTWGVSDTQYF
TRBD1	TRBJ1-3	once	TRBV3-1/TRBV3-2	TGTGCCAGCAGCCAAGCAGGGGGCATAAACACCATATATTTT	CASSQAGGINTIYF
TRBD2	TRBJ2-7	.	TRBV10-3	TGTGCCATCAGCGGTACTAGCGGGGGAGGTTCCTACGAGCAGTACTTC	CAISGTSGGGSYEQYF
TRBD2	TRBJ2-7	.	TRBV19	TGTGCCAGTAGCCATAGCGGGGGGGCCCGTTACGAGCAGTACTTC	CASSHSGGARYEQYF
TRBD2	TRBJ2-5	.	TRBV19	TGTGCCAGTAGTATGGGACTAGCGGTCTACCAAGAGACCCAGTACTTC	CASSMGLAVYQETQYF
TRBD2	TRBJ2-1	.	TRBV3-1/TRBV3-2	TGTGCCAGCAGCCAAGGGGGGGGGAGCTCCTACAATGAGCAGTTCTTC	CASSQGGGSSYNEQFF
TRBD2	TRBJ2-1	.	TRBV24-1	TGTGCCACCAGTGATATGAAGGGACTAGCGGGGTACAATGAGCAGTTCTTC	CATSDMKGLAGYNEQFF
.	TRBJ2-2	.	TRBV28	TGTGCCAGCAGGCCAGGAGCGGTGAAGGAGCTGTTTTTT	CASRPGAVKELFF
TRBD2	TRBJ2-2	few	TRBV5-1	TGCGCCAGCAGCTTGGGGACTAGCGGAACCGGGGAGCTGTTTTTT	CASSLGTSGTGELFF
TRBD1	TRBJ1-1	.	TRBV7-2	TGTGCCAGCAGCTTACAGGGGGCGATGAACACTGAAGCTTTCTTT	CASSLQGAMNTEAFF
TRBD2	TRBJ2-2	.	TRBV5-6	TGTGCCAGCAGCCTTCCGGGACTAGCGGGGGGGGACACCGGGGAGCTGTTTTTT	CASSLPGLAGGDTGELFF
TRBD1	TRBJ2-7	once	TRBV24-1	TGTGCCACCAGTGATTCCTTCATAGGGACAGGCGGGGTCTACGAGCAGTACTTC	CATSDSFIGTGGVYEQYF
TRBD2	TRBJ2-4	.	TRBV11-3	TGTGCCAGCAGCGCGCGGGGCGGGAGGATAGACATTCAGTACTTC	CASSARGGRIDIQYF
.	TRBJ2-1	.	TRBV9	TGTGCCAGCAGCGTGGGATTGGGGGGTAGCGAGGGTGAGCAGTTCTTC	CASSVGLGGSEGEQFF
.	TRBJ1-3	.	TRBV6-5	TGTGCCAGCACGGGAGGGGCTACTGGAAACACCATATATTTT	CASTGGATGNTIYF
.	TRBJ1-5	.	TRBV28	TGTGCCAGCAGTTTATACGGTAACGGCAATCAGCCCCAGCATTTT	CASSLYGNGNQPQHF
.	TRBJ2-5	.	TRBV18	TGTGCCAGCTCACTGGGACTCCAAGAGACCCAGTACTTC	CASSLGLQETQYF
.	TRBJ2-1	many	TRBV3-1/TRBV3-2	TGTGCCAGCAGCCAAGAGGGGGGTTTGGGCAATGAGCAGTTCTTC	CASSQEGGLGNEQFF
TRBD2	TRBJ2-1	.	TRBV6-2/TRBV6-3	TGTGCCAGCAGTTACTCGTCGGGAGGGCCCTATGAGCAGTTCTTC	CASSYSSGGPYEQFF
.	TRBJ2-5	.	TRBV24-1	TGTGCCACCAGCGAACGGGGGATCATCGGAGAGACCCAGTACTTC	CATSERGIIGETQYF
.	TRBJ1-2	.	TRBV7-9	TGTGCCAGCAGCTTAGTTGCAGGGATTAATGGCTACACCTTC	CASSLVAGINGYTF
.	TRBJ2-5	.	TRBV21-1	TGTGCCAGCAGGTATAAGGAGGAGACCCAGTACTTC	CASRYKEETQYF
.	TRBJ1-6	.	TRBV4-2	TGTGCCAGCAGCCAAGACAGGGACTATAATTCACCCCTCCACTTT	CASSQDRDYNSPLHF
.	TRBJ2-6	once	TRBV5-1	TGCGCCAGCCGACTTAGTTCTGGGGCCAACGTCCTGACTTTC	CASRLSSGANVLTF
TRBD2	TRBJ2-2	once	TRBV30	TGTGCCTGGGGGGGGGAAACATGGGCAGTCACCGGGGAGCTGTTTTTT	CAWGGETWAVTGELFF
TRBD2	TRBJ2-3	.	TRBV7-9	TGTGCCAGCAGCCCCCGACTAGCGGCAAGCACAGATACGCAGTATTTT	CASSPRLAASTDTQYF
TRBD1	TRBJ2-6	once	TRBV5-1	TGCGCCAGCAGCGGACAGGCGAACTCTGGGGCCAACGTCCTGACTTTC	CASSGQANSGANVLTF
.	TRBJ1-1	once	TRBV19	TGTGCCAGTAGTGAATCAGGGGCCACTGAAGCTTTCTTT	CASSESGATEAFF
TRBD1	TRBJ1-3	.	TRBV28	TGTGCCAGCAGGCCGGACAGGGGCCCTGGAAACACCATATATTTT	CASRPDRGPGNTIYF
.	TRBJ2-4	.	TRBV12-3/TRBV12-4	.	CASSLVGRGSYF
.	TRBJ1-4	.	TRBV6-6	TGTGCCAGCGGGTCAGGTGGTGAAAAACTGTTTTTT	CASGSGGEKLFF
.	TRBJ1-6	few	TRBV7-2	TGTGCCAGCAGCTTAGGTTTAGCTTCACCCCTCCACTTT	CASSLGLASPLHF
.	TRBJ2-1	.	TRBV18	TGTGCCAGCTCACCAGGGCCAGAAGCCTTGGGTGAGCAGTTCTTC	CASSPGPEALGEQFF
TRBD2	TRBJ2-6	.	TRBV2	TGTGCCAGCCTAGGCCTAGCGGGATTTGGGGCCAACGTCCTGACTTTC	CASLGLAGFGANVLTF
.	TRBJ2-7	.	TRBV7-2	TGTGCCAGCAGCTCAACAGGGTTTGAGCAGTACTTC	CASSSTGFEQYF
.	TRBJ1-2	.	TRBV18	TGTGCCAGCTCACCCAGGGCAGGGATTGGCTACACCTTC	CASSPRAGIGYTF
.	TRBJ1-1	.	TRBV18	TGTGCCAGCTCACCCACCCCTGGGCGGGGGTCAGGCACTGAAGCTTTCTTT	CASSPTPGRGSGTEAFF
TRBD2	TRBJ2-1	.	TRBV13	TGTGCCAGCAGCTTACAAGCGGGGGCCGAATACAATGAGCAGTTCTTC	CASSLQAGAEYNEQFF
.	TRBJ2-1	.	TRBV6-5	TGTGCCAGCAGTTACGAGGGGGGGTTGTACAATGAGCAGTTCTTC	CASSYEGGLYNEQFF
.	TRBJ1-1	.	TRBV13	TGTGCCATCATCTTAGCTGGGGGGTACACTGAAGCTTTCTTT	CAIILAGGYTEAFF
.	TRBJ2-1	.	TRBV4-1	TGCGCCAGCAGCCGGGGACTCGGTCCCGGGAATGAGCAGTTCTTC	CASSRGLGPGNEQFF